Below, 32 T cell receptor beta chains from the same sample are listed, as sequenced in a study of shared clonotypes between healthy human individuals. The data were produced by immunoSEQ multiplex PCR, yet TCRdb's version contains in-frame clones alone and is incomplete. The profile shows some 470,000 clones, 70% to 80% of them singletons. Sequencing was done on a sample of PBMCs. Source of these receptors: a woman aged 40 to 55 in good health. Some clones in this sample may be carry-over from other donors' samples.

The rearrangement uses TRBV5-1 and TRBJ2-2, with 12 positions matching TRBD2. Germline-derived CDR1 and CDR2 are SGHRS and YFSETQ. CDR3 length: 17 amino acids. Unmatched junction bases numbered 10, after V lost 4 bases and J lost 6 bases. As DNA, the CDR3 is TGCGCCAGCAGCCCTACTCCTAGCGGGAGGGCGGCCGGGGAGCTGTTTTTT. Protein: CASSPTPSGRAAGELFF. The full variable domain, its missing parts supplied by reference TRBV5-1 and TRBJ2-2, is KAGVTQTPRYLIKTRGQQVTLSCSPISGHRSVSWYQQTPGQGLQFLFEYFSETQRNKGNFPGRFSGRQFSNSRSEMNVSTLELGDSALYLCASSPTPSGRAAGELFFGEGSRLTVL.

V and J are TRBV2 and TRBJ2-1; tentatively, D is TRBD1 or TRBD2 (5 bases each). CDR3 length: 15 residues. Germline CDR1 and CDR2: SNHLY and FYNNEI. Trimming took off 7 bases at V and 5 bases at J, with 18 bases between the two ends. CDR3 DNA: TGTGCCAGCACTTTACTCCGGGACGGAAACAATGAGCAGTTCTTC. This gives the protein CASTLLRDGNNEQFF.

This clone was seen once. This clone may be a read error of a much larger clone one base away. The chain links TRBV7-3 to TRBJ2-3; possibly TRBD2 for D (5 bases). This CDR3 comprises 14 residues. The ends were cut back, 2 bases at V and 2 bases at J, with 8 bases in the middle. The germline V gene encodes CDR1 SGHTA and CDR2 FQGTGA. The CDR3 is CASSLAGLTDTQYF. The CDR3 DNA sequence: TGTGCCAGCAGCTTAGCGGGCCTCACAGATACGCAGTATTTT.

This rearrangement joins TRBV7-2 to TRBJ1-1; D gene ambiguous. V was pared by 4 bases and J by 1 base, with 7 bases between. Germline V gene data show CDR1 as SGHTA and CDR2 as FQGNSA. CDR3 length equals 13 residues. The CDR3 bases are TGTGCCAGCAGCTCCAACAGGAACACTGAAGCTTTCTTT. Protein: CASSSNRNTEAFF.

V usage is TRBV5-8 and J usage is TRBJ2-5; 9 nucleotides agree with TRBD1. Germline V CDR1 and CDR2: SGHTS, YDEGEE. V gave up 4 bases and J gave up 1 base; unmatched junction bases: 8. CDR3 size: 16 residues. The CDR3 DNA reads as TGTGCCAGCAGCAAAGGGACAGGGATAAGCCAAGAGACCCAGTACTTC. It is translated as CASSKGTGISQETQYF.

The chain couples TRBV7-9 to TRBJ1-1; 7 nucleotides line up with TRBD1. V trimming: 7 bases; J trimming: 7 bases; junction bases outside the gene matches: 9. The CDR3 extends over 13 amino acids. Germline V gene data show CDR1 as SEHNR and CDR2 as FQNEAQ (reference sequence). The CDR3 region is CASIQLNRGEAFF. The CDR3, as DNA: TGTGCCAGCATCCAACTGAACAGGGGTGAAGCTTTCTTT.

V gene TRBV2 combines with J gene TRBJ2-5; possibly TRBD1 for D (5 bases). V was shortened by 5 bases and J by 4 bases, with 11 bases between the two germline ends. The CDR3 runs 13 residues. Germline CDR1 reads SNHLY; CDR2 reads FYNNEI. This CDR3 reads CASSQQGGETQYF. The CDR3 region has the DNA TGTGCCAGCAGTCAGCAGGGTGGAGAGACCCAGTACTTC.

The chain couples TRBV2 to TRBJ1-5, with D perhaps TRBD1 (5 bases). The CDR3 sequence is 12 residues long. Germline assignment: CDR1 SNHLY and CDR2 FYNNEI. Trimming took 5 bases from V and 8 from J, leaving 10 bases between them. Here the CDR3 reads CASSRGEEPQHF. Written as DNA, the CDR3 is TGTGCCAGCAGTAGGGGAGAGGAGCCCCAGCATTTT.

A remark on this clone: It may be a read error: a sequence one base away is much more abundant. This CDR3 reads CAWTPKEGRNNEAFF. The CDR3, as DNA: TGTGCCTGGACCCCGAAGGAGGGCAGGAACAATGAAGCTTTCTTT. The chain couples TRBV30 to TRBJ1-1; D is uncertain. This CDR3 comprises 15 residues. Looked up from germline, CDR1 is GTSNPN and CDR2 is SVGIG (reference sequence).

This clone came up once. The same CDR3 can be traced to other DNA sequences in this sample. The chain carries TRBV28 and TRBJ2-1, with 7 bases aligning to TRBD1. The CDR3 consists of 14 residues. Unmatched junction bases numbered 0, after V lost 1 base and J lost 3 bases. CDR1 and CDR2 (germline): MDHEN, SYDVKM. CDR3 DNA sequence: TGTGCCAGCAGTTTATCAGGGGGCTACAATGAGCAGTTCTTC. Protein product: CASSLSGGYNEQFF.

This clone was recorded a few times. This chain joins TRBV5-4 and TRBJ2-5, with 11 bases lining up with TRBD2. V shed 3 bases and J 0 bases; nucleotides not matched to a gene: 1. CDR1 SGHNT and CDR2 YYREEE come from the germline V gene (reference sequence). The CDR3 spans 15 residues. DNA for the CDR3: TGTGCCAGCAGCTGGACTAGCGGGTACCAAGAGACCCAGTACTTC. The encoded protein is CASSWTSGYQETQYF.

The rearrangement links TRBV5-1 to TRBJ2-1; 7 nucleotides align to TRBD2. The CDR3 extends over 14 amino acids. CDR1 is SGHRS, CDR2 YFSETQ, per germline. J gave up 5 bases and V 1 base, and 3 bases lay outside the gene matches. This CDR3 reads CASSLRLADNEQFF. As DNA, the CDR3 is TGCGCCAGCAGCTTGCGGCTAGCGGACAATGAGCAGTTCTTC.

This sequence joins TRBV5-1 and TRBJ1-2; a weak D match, TRBD1 (6 bases). The V end lost 1 base, the J end lost 5 bases, and 15 bases lay between the germline ends. The CDR3 totals 15 residues. Germline V gene sequence: CDR1 SGHRS, CDR2 YFSETQ. CDR3: CASSLSRGNAYGYTF. The CDR3 DNA is TGCGCCAGCAGCTTGAGTAGGGGGAACGCTTATGGCTACACCTTC.

The V gene is TRBV7-7, the J gene TRBJ2-3; D not resolved. In germline, CDR1 is SSHAT, CDR2 FNYEAQ (reference sequence). Between the trimmed V and J ends, which lost 1 base and 0 bases, there was a span of 11 bases. The CDR3 is 16 amino acids. The CDR3 protein is CASSLGPQGSTDTQYF. CDR3 nucleotide sequence: TGTGCCAGCAGCTTAGGGCCCCAAGGGAGCACAGATACGCAGTATTTT.

This chain joins TRBV10-2 and TRBJ2-1; 12 bases agree with TRBD2. Germline V gene lookup returns CDR1 WSHSY and CDR2 SAAADI. The CDR3 is 16 amino acids. V dropped 1 base and J dropped 5; count of bases not matched to a gene: 3. Here the CDR3 reads CASSEFLAGGDNEQFF. CDR3 nucleotides: TGCGCCAGCAGTGAGTTCCTAGCGGGGGGGGACAATGAGCAGTTCTTC.

This clone was seen ten or more times. This chain joins TRBV7-9 and TRBJ1-1; no definite D call. CDR3 length equals 12 residues. CDR1 is SEHNR, CDR2 FQNEAQ, per germline (reference sequence). The ends were cut back, 3 bases at V and 7 bases at J, with 9 bases in the middle. CDR3 sequence: CASSFGRFEAFF. Written as DNA, the CDR3 is TGTGCCAGCAGCTTTGGGAGGTTTGAAGCTTTCTTT.

As concerns this clone: A far larger clone is one base from this, pointing to a likely read error. This sample includes further DNA sequences coding for the same CDR3. This chain connects TRBV29-1 to TRBJ2-5; D possibly matches TRBD1 or TRBD2 (5 bases each). Germline lookup yields CDR1 SQVTM and CDR2 ANQGSEA. V was pared by 4 bases and J by 4 bases, with 16 bases between. CDR3 length: 14 residues. CDR3 protein: CSVGGGQVAETQYF. The DNA for the CDR3 is TGCAGCGTTGGGGGCGGGCAGGTCGCAGAGACCCAGTACTTC.

The chain carries TRBV29-1 and TRBJ2-7; TRBD1 matches 9 bases. Germline V gene lookup returns CDR1 SQVTM and CDR2 ANQGSEA. This CDR3 contains 13 residues. Germline trimming cut 4 bases from V and 3 bases from J; bases unmatched to any gene: 4. CDR3 sequence: CSVGPTGGYEQYF. The CDR3 DNA reads as TGCAGCGTTGGGCCGACAGGGGGCTACGAGCAGTACTTC.

This sequence joins TRBV11-3 and TRBJ2-7; TRBD1 might be the D (5 bases). CDR3 length equals 13 residues. The V and J ends lost 5 bases and 2 bases respectively, with 10 bases between them. Germline loops: CDR1 SGHNT, CDR2 YENEEA. The CDR3 DNA is TGTGCCAGCAGCCTGACAGCTACCTACGAGCAGTACTTC. Amino acid sequence: CASSLTATYEQYF. The whole variable domain, filled in from reference TRBV11-3 and TRBJ2-7, reads EAGVVQSPRYKIIEKKQPVAFWCNPISGHNTLYWYLQNLGQGPELLIRYENEEAVDDSQLPKDRFSAERLKGVDSTLKIQPAELGDSAVYLCASSLTATYEQYFGPGTRLTVT.

This clone has just a few counts. The rearrangement uses TRBV4-1 and TRBJ2-1; TRBD2 aligns across 9 bases. Losses at the gene ends were 0 bases for V and 2 bases for J; bases not matched to a gene: 5. This CDR3 spans 17 amino acids. The germline gives CDR1 MGHRA, CDR2 YSYEKL. The CDR3 here is CASSQERRGRAYNEQFF. CDR3 sequence (DNA): TGCGCCAGCAGCCAAGAAAGGCGCGGGAGGGCCTACAATGAGCAGTTCTTC.

With regard to this clone: Since a far larger clone is one base different, this is likely a read error. The same CDR3 arises from other DNA sequences in this sample as well. This chain uses TRBV4-1 with TRBJ2-5, with D unresolved. TRBJ2-7 matches the DNA end more closely, so the J call is doubtful. The germline V gene has CDR1 MGHRA and CDR2 YSYEKL. This CDR3 comprises 13 residues. The CDR3 spells CASSQLVGYEQYF. As DNA, the CDR3 is TGCGCCAGCAGCCAACTTGTGGGGTACGAGCAGTACTTC.

About this clone itself: This may come from a read error, since a much larger clone is one base off. The same CDR3 also results from other DNA sequences found in this sample. The chain joins TRBV4-3 to TRBJ2-7; 12 bases align to TRBD1. V shed 4 bases and J 1 base; nucleotides not matched to a gene: 14. The CDR3 is 19 amino acids. The germline CDR1 and CDR2 sequences are LGHNA and YSLEER. Written as DNA, the CDR3 is TGCGCCAGCAGCCTCATGGCCGGGACAGGGGGCGCAGAGTCCTACGAGCAGTACTTC. Its protein product is CASSLMAGTGGAESYEQYF.

The chain uses TRBV28 and TRBJ1-4; TRBD1 matches at 7 bases. The CDR3 consists of 14 residues. Germline V gives CDR1 MDHEN, CDR2 SYDVKM. The V gene end was trimmed by 4 bases and the J gene end by 5 bases; junction bases not matched to a gene: 4. The CDR3 region is CASSSTGFNEKLFF. Written as DNA, the CDR3 is TGTGCCAGCAGTTCGACAGGGTTCAATGAAAAACTGTTTTTT.

The chain employs TRBV18 and TRBJ2-7; maybe TRBD1 (5 bases). CDR3 length: 14 residues. Trimming shortened V by 6 bases and J by 7 bases, and 19 bases separated the two germline ends. CDR1 is KGHSH, CDR2 LQKENI, per germline. CDR3 sequence reads: CASSPSGRTGEQYF. The CDR3 region has the DNA TGTGCCAGCTCCCCCTCGGGCAGAACAGGAGAGCAGTACTTC.

A note on this clone: An end of the junction does not agree with germline; a read error may underlie this. This chain joins TRBV9 and TRBJ2-2; D possibly corresponds to TRBD2 (5 bases). CDR3 length: 13 amino acids. Per germline, CDR1 SGDLS and CDR2 YYNGEE. This CDR3 reads CASSDGINTVAVF. The DNA for the CDR3 is TGTGCCAGCAGCGACGGGATAAACACTGTCGCTGTTTTT.

Regarding this clone: Other nucleotide sequences in the sample specify the same CDR3. V is TRBV30 and J is TRBJ1-1; unclear D gene. CDR3 length equals 11 residues. V gave up 2 bases and J gave up 5 bases, with 6 bases separating them. CDR1 and CDR2 from the germline V gene are GTSNPN and SVGIG (reference sequence). As DNA, the CDR3 is TGTGCCTGGAGTAAAGGTACTGAAGCTTTCTTT. This codes for CAWSKGTEAFF.

This sequence joins TRBV7-8 and TRBJ2-7, with D possibly being TRBD2 (5 bases). Germline V gene data show CDR1 as SGHVS and CDR2 as FQNEAQ. Trimming took 5 bases from V and 7 from J, leaving 27 bases between them. The CDR3 contains 17 residues. The CDR3 region is CASSASRFELGKEEQYF. The CDR3 DNA reads TGTGCCAGCAGCGCTAGCCGGTTCGAACTGGGGAAGGAAGAGCAGTACTTC.

The V and J genes are TRBV7-2 and TRBJ2-7, with TRBD2 matching 7 bases. The CDR3 length is 15 residues. Losses at the gene ends were 7 bases for V and 0 bases for J; bases not matched to a gene: 9. Germline values: CDR1 SGHTA, CDR2 FQGNSA. CDR3 DNA sequence: TGTGCCAGCATCATCTGGGCTAGCGGCTCCTACGAGCAGTACTTC. The encoded protein is CASIIWASGSYEQYF.

This clone was detected ten times or more. Other nucleotide sequences in the sample specify the same CDR3. This chain links TRBV28 with TRBJ2-7; D is uncertain. The V and J ends lost 3 bases and 3 bases respectively, with 6 bases between them. The V gene's germline CDR1 is MDHEN and CDR2 SYDVKM. The CDR3 length is 12 residues. CDR3 sequence reads: CASSFRRYEQYF. Written as DNA, the CDR3 is TGTGCCAGCAGTTTTCGTCGCTACGAGCAGTACTTC. Combining the CDR3 with reference TRBV28 and TRBJ2-7 gives the whole variable domain DVKVTQSSRYLVKRTGEKVFLECVQDMDHENMFWYRQDPGLGLRLIYFSYDVKMKEKGDIPEGYSVSREKKERFSLILESASTNQTSMYLCASSFRRYEQYFGPGTRLTVT.

The chain joins TRBV6-4 to TRBJ2-3; D gene unclear. The germline V gene encodes CDR1 MRHNA and CDR2 SNTAGT. CDR3 length: 15 amino acids. V dropped 6 bases and J dropped 2 bases, with 15 bases sitting between them. This CDR3 reads CASSHELGITDTQYF. In nucleotides, the CDR3 is TGTGCCAGCAGCCACGAGTTAGGTATCACAGATACGCAGTATTTT.

The chain carries TRBV19 and TRBJ2-1; D may be TRBD1 (5 bases). V was shortened by 3 bases and J by 5 bases, with 14 bases between the two germline ends. The V gene's germline CDR1 is LNHDA and CDR2 SQIVND (reference sequence). There are 15 residues in the CDR3. CDR3 region: CASSIWLGVHNEQFF. Here the CDR3 DNA reads TGTGCCAGTAGTATTTGGCTAGGGGTTCACAATGAGCAGTTCTTC.

The chain links TRBV2 to TRBJ2-5; D gene unclear. Germline assignment: CDR1 SNHLY and CDR2 FYNNEI. The CDR3 contains 13 residues. V gave up 6 bases and J gave up 5 bases, with 13 bases separating them. The CDR3 region is CASRFESRETQYF. CDR3 bases: TGTGCCAGCAGGTTCGAGAGTAGGGAGACCCAGTACTTC.